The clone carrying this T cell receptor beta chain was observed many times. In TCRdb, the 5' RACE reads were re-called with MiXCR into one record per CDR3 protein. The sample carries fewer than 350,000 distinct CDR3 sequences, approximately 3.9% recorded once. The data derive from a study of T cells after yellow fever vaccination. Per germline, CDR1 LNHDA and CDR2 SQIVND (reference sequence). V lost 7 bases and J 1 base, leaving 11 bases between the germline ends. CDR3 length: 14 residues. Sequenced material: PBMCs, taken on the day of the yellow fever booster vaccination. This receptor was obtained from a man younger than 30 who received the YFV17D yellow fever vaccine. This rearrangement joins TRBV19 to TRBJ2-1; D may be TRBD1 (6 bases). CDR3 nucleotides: TGTGCCAGTAATCAGGGGTCATCCTACAATGAGCAGTTCTTC. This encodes CASNQGSSYNEQFF.